These 6 T cell receptor beta chains were all obtained from the same sample, sequenced in a study of blood T cell repertoires in COVID-19. Assay: immunoSEQ multiplex PCR; the TCRdb copy retains only in-frame clones and omits some. The sample has about 200,000 clones; around 84% are singletons. Sequencing was done on a sample of PBMCs or T cells enriched from blood (not recorded which). These TCRs come from a middle-aged man who had recovered from COVID-19.

The chain recombines TRBV24-1 with TRBJ2-1; TRBD2 agrees at 11 bases. The CDR3 covers 16 residues. The ends lost 0 bases at V and 6 bases at J; junction bases unmatched: 3. Germline-derived CDR1 and CDR2 are KGHDR and SFDVKD. Written as DNA, the CDR3 is TGTGCCACCAGTGATTTGTCTAGCGGGAGGCCCAATGAGCAGTTCTTC. Protein: CATSDLSSGRPNEQFF.

This rearrangement joins TRBV5-6 to TRBJ1-1; D gene unclear. Trimming took 0 bases from V and 0 from J, leaving 9 bases between them. This CDR3 contains 15 residues. CDR1 and CDR2 (germline): SGHDT, YYEEEE. This CDR3 is CASSLERRLNTEAFF. CDR3 in DNA: TGTGCCAGCAGCTTGGAGCGGCGGTTGAACACTGAAGCTTTCTTT. The full variable domain, its missing parts supplied by reference TRBV5-6 and TRBJ1-1, is DAGVTQSPTHLIKTRGQQVTLRCSPKSGHDTVSWYQQALGQGPQFIFQYYEEEERQRGNFPDRFSGHQFPNYSSELNVNALLLGDSALYLCASSLERRLNTEAFFGQGTRLTVV.

The V gene is TRBV27, the J gene TRBJ2-1; 8 bases are a match to TRBD2. The CDR3 sequence is 14 residues long. V lost 9 bases to trimming and J lost 0 bases; unmatched junction nucleotides: 4. CDR1 and CDR2 from the germline V gene are MNHEY and SMNVEV (reference sequence). The CDR3 DNA reads TGTGCCAGTTTTAGCGGGAACTCCTACAATGAGCAGTTCTTC. Its translation is CASFSGNSYNEQFF.

This chain connects TRBV5-8 to TRBJ2-1; tentatively, D is TRBD2 (5 bases). The CDR3 consists of 15 residues. Between the trimmed V and J ends, which lost 4 bases and 8 bases, there was a span of 19 bases. Germline CDR1 SGHTS, CDR2 YDEGEE. The CDR3 sequence is CASSPGKWERDEQFF. The CDR3 DNA reads TGTGCCAGCAGCCCTGGGAAGTGGGAGAGGGATGAGCAGTTCTTC.

The genes are TRBV7-2 and TRBJ1-2; D is possibly TRBD1 (5 bases). Germline V lookup: CDR1 SGHTA, CDR2 FQGNSA. The CDR3 covers 14 residues. With 5 bases removed from V and 3 bases from J, the gap between germline ends came to 13 bases. The CDR3 here is CASSLITQDYGYTF. The CDR3 nucleotides read TGTGCCAGCAGCCTGATTACACAGGACTATGGCTACACCTTC.

The gene calls are TRBV18 and TRBJ1-5, with D hard to call. The CDR3 runs to 12 residues. Germline CDR1 and CDR2: KGHSH and LQKENI. Trimming left V 8 bases short and J 2 bases short, with 7 bases between. Here the CDR3 DNA reads TGTGCCAGCCAGGAGGGCAATCAGCCCCAGCATTTT. Protein product: CASQEGNQPQHF. The entire variable domain, with the rest obtained from reference TRBV18 and TRBJ1-5, is as follows: NAGVMQNPRHLVRRRGQEARLRCSPMKGHSHVYWYRQLPEEGLKFMVYLQKENIIDESGMPKERFSAEFPKEGPSILRIQQVVRGDSAAYFCASQEGNQPQHFGDGTRLSIL.